This T cell receptor beta chain derives from a study of identical twins' blood T cells. The donors were healthy female monozygous twins, three pairs in total. Notes on this clonotype: Its specificity is not known. One end of the junction fails to match germline, which may point to a read error.

There are 17 residues in the CDR3. Study observations and caveats: Environmental influences on twin similarity could not be excluded. Twins shared about as many clonotypes as their cloneset sizes predicted. Out-of-frame TCRbeta clonotypes reportedly had markedly more similar V usage in twins than unrelated donors.

A single record per CDR3 protein comes from TCRdb applying MiXCR to the 5' RACE reads. Of 400,000 or so distinct CDR3 sequences listed, more than 25% are singletons. The specimen sequenced was PBMCs. The TCR was taken from a woman between 18 and 50 years old in good health. The chain recombines TRBV12-3 or TRBV12-4 with TRBJ1-5, with D possibly being TRBD1 (6 bases). The CDR3 sequence is CDSSPPGAGYSNQPQHF. CDR3 in DNA: TGTGACAGCAGTCCACCAGGGGCAGGTTATAGCAATCAGCCCCAGCATTTT.